This T cell receptor beta chain was identified during a study of patients and donors after allogeneic stem cell transplantation. Trimming took 6 bases from V and 3 from J, leaving 20 bases between them. Germline V gene data show CDR1 as SEHNR and CDR2 as FQNEAQ (reference sequence). This CDR3 contains 17 residues. This clonotype turned up a few times. TCRdb reprocessed the RT-PCR reads with MiXCR, giving one entry per CDR3 protein. Altogether about 400,000 distinct CDR3 sequences are present, 15% to 20% being singletons, with the ten largest covering less than 8.5%. This clonotype originated in a human donor who was either an allogeneic HSCT recipient or a stem cell or donor lymphocyte infusion donor (not recorded which). It is not recorded whose cells these are; they may come from a transplant donor. Material for sequencing was blood, either unsorted or a sorted T cell fraction (not recorded which). The V and J genes are TRBV7-9 and TRBJ1-4, with D hard to call. The chain's CDR3 is CASSLLTPSAANEKLFF. The CDR3, as DNA: TGTGCCAGCAGTCTCCTGACCCCCAGCGCGGCTAATGAAAAACTGTTTTTT.